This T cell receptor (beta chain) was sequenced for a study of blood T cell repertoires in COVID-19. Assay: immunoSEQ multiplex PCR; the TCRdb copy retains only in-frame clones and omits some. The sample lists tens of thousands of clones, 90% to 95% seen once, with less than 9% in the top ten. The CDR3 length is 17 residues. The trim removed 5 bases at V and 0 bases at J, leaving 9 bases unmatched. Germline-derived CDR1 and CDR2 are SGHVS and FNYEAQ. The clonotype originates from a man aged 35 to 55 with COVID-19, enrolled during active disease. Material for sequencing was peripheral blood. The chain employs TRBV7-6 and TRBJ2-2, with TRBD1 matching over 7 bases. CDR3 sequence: CASSASTGQPNTGELFF. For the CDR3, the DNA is TGTGCCAGCAGCGCCAGTACGGGACAGCCGAACACCGGGGAGCTGTTTTTT.